This T cell receptor beta chain was sequenced for a study of blood T cell repertoires in COVID-19. Study-wide background: The origin of the acute and convalescent COVID-19 samples was the United States, Italy and Spain. T cells, B-cell-depleted T cells, or PBMCs provided the cDNA or gDNA that served as material.

Clinical history as reported by participants underpinned cohort assignment. Using immunoSEQ multiplex PCR, the repertoire was profiled, and TCRdb retains in-frame clones only, with some absent. The profile shows under 300,000 clones, 70% to 90% of them singletons. Germline lookup yields CDR1 MNHEY and CDR2 SVGAGI. With 8 bases clipped from V and 1 base from J, the junction kept 7 bases outside the gene matches. The length of the CDR3 is 14 residues. The rearrangement uses TRBV6-5 and TRBJ2-7; TRBD1 matches 8 bases. Material for sequencing was PBMCs or T cells enriched from blood (not recorded which). The TCR originated in a woman aged 55-70 years in a cohort exposed to, infected with or recovered from COVID-19 (not recorded which). The CDR3 reads CASRGRDRSYEQYF. DNA for the CDR3: TGTGCCAGCCGGGGCCGGGACAGGTCCTACGAGCAGTACTTC.